These 21 T cell receptor beta chains were all obtained from the same sample, sequenced in a study of shared clonotypes between healthy human individuals. The table came from immunoSEQ multiplex PCR; TCRdb's copy has only in-frame clones and leaves some out. This repertoire shows a few hundred thousand clones, 97% found once; its top ten account for around 0.057%. The material sequenced was naive CD4+ T cells sorted from blood. The subset was: CD45RA+ positively selected. The source of these receptors is a woman in her 30s in good health.

The chain combines TRBV19 with TRBJ1-4, with TRBD1 as a possible D gene (5 bases). The CDR3 has 17 residues. CDR1 and CDR2 (germline): LNHDA, SQIVND (reference sequence). V was cut by 0 bases and J by 4 bases, with 15 bases left in between. The chain's CDR3 is CASSIDLTGLGNEKLFF. The CDR3 region has the DNA TGTGCCAGTAGTATAGACCTCACAGGACTTGGTAATGAAAAACTGTTTTTT.

The J gene is TRBJ2-7, the V gene TRBV10-2; 7 bases line up with TRBD1. The germline V gene has CDR1 WSHSY and CDR2 SAAADI. V gave up 3 bases and J gave up 0 bases; unmatched junction bases: 2. The CDR3 is 14 residues long. CDR3 residues: CASSEQGHSYEQYF. The CDR3 DNA reads TGCGCCAGCAGTGAACAGGGGCACTCCTACGAGCAGTACTTC.

The chain employs TRBV28 and TRBJ1-5; tentative D call: TRBD1 (6 bases). The germline V and J ends were trimmed by 6 bases and 7 bases, with 16 bases remaining between them. Germline-derived CDR1 and CDR2 are MDHEN and SYDVKM. The CDR3 is made up of 14 amino acids. This chain's CDR3 is CASSQGQIRQPQHF. In DNA form, the CDR3 reads TGTGCCAGCAGCCAGGGACAAATAAGGCAGCCCCAGCATTTT.

This clone was recorded once. At one end the junction does not follow the germline gene, possibly because of a read error. The sample has other DNA sequences that encode this CDR3 too. The V call is TRBV7-9, the J call TRBJ1-1; a possible D gene is TRBD1 (6 bases). Looked up from germline, CDR1 is SEHNR and CDR2 is FQNEAQ (reference sequence). CDR3 length: 12 residues. CDR3 sequence (DNA): TGTGCCAGCACCCAGGGGAACACTGAAGCCTTCTTT. Amino acid sequence: CASTQGNTEAFF.

This clone appeared a single time. This sequence joins TRBV5-1 and TRBJ2-1; the D gene is possibly TRBD2 (7 bases). CDR3 length: 16 amino acids. Germline CDR1 SGHRS, CDR2 YFSETQ. The V end lost 4 bases, the J end lost 6 bases, and 20 bases lay between the germline ends. The CDR3 spells CASSGRGAGGANEQFF. CDR3 bases: TGCGCCAGCAGCGGGAGGGGGGCAGGTGGGGCCAATGAGCAGTTCTTC.

The chain carries TRBV9 and TRBJ2-2; D gene ambiguous. The CDR3 extends over 13 amino acids. CDR1 and CDR2 (germline): SGDLS, YYNGEE. V was clipped by 4 bases and J by 4 bases, with 8 bases between them. The CDR3 is CASSPLTTGELFF. The DNA for the CDR3 is TGTGCCAGCAGCCCTCTTACCACCGGGGAGCTGTTTTTT. Complete variable domain (other parts from reference TRBV9 and TRBJ2-2): DSGVTQTPKHLITATGQRVTLRCSPRSGDLSVYWYQQSLDQGLQFLIQYYNGEERAKGNILERFSAQQFPDLHSELNLSSLELGDSALYFCASSPLTTGELFFGEGSRLTVL.

This chain links TRBV28 with TRBJ2-7; TRBD1 might be the D (6 bases). The CDR3 has 14 residues. Trimming cost V 5 bases and J 6 bases, with 17 bases left between them. Germline V lookup: CDR1 MDHEN, CDR2 SYDVKM. Here the CDR3 DNA reads TGTGCCAGCAGTCGACAGGTCCTCACCCCCGAGCAGTACTTC. Its protein product is CASSRQVLTPEQYF. The full variable domain, with the rest looked up from reference TRBV28 and TRBJ2-7, is DVKVTQSSRYLVKRTGEKVFLECVQDMDHENMFWYRQDPGLGLRLIYFSYDVKMKEKGDIPEGYSVSREKKERFSLILESASTNQTSMYLCASSRQVLTPEQYFGPGTRLTVT.

The V gene is TRBV28, the J gene TRBJ2-7; 14 nucleotides align to TRBD2. The length of the CDR3 is 17 residues. Per germline, CDR1 MDHEN and CDR2 SYDVKM. The V and J ends lost 4 bases and 2 bases, in that order; junction bases with no gene match: 7. The CDR3 DNA reads as TGTGCCAGCAGTTCAACCCTGGGACTAGCGGGAGCCTACGAGCAGTACTTC. It specifies CASSSTLGLAGAYEQYF.

The genes are TRBV2 and TRBJ2-1, with D hard to call. The CDR3 is made up of 15 amino acids. V was trimmed by 3 bases and J by 8 bases, leaving 17 bases between them. The germline gives CDR1 SNHLY, CDR2 FYNNEI. As DNA, the CDR3 is TGTGCCAGCAGTGAGGAAGCACAGAGAAGGGATGAGCAGTTCTTC. As protein: CASSEEAQRRDEQFF.

The chain carries TRBV6-5 and TRBJ1-1; D may be TRBD1 (5 bases). In germline, CDR1 is MNHEY, CDR2 SVGAGI. The CDR3 has 13 amino acids. V was trimmed by 5 bases and J by 10 bases, leaving 17 bases between them. CDR3 bases: TGTGCCAGCAGTCAGGAGGGGACCCATGGAGCTTTCTTT. This gives the protein CASSQEGTHGAFF.

V and J are TRBV4-1 and TRBJ1-5; 7 nucleotides match TRBD1. Trimming removed 0 bases from V and 8 bases from J; junction bases left unmatched: 4. The germline gives CDR1 MGHRA, CDR2 YSYEKL. The CDR3 has 14 residues. CDR3 sequence: CASSQDRTGKPQHF. DNA for the CDR3: TGCGCCAGCAGCCAAGATAGGACAGGAAAGCCCCAGCATTTT.

As for this clone: The same CDR3 also results from other DNA sequences found in this sample. The rearrangement uses TRBV5-1 and TRBJ2-5; possible D gene TRBD1, 6 bases. Germline CDR1 and CDR2: SGHRS and YFSETQ. V gave up 3 bases and J gave up 1 base, with 10 bases separating them. This CDR3 has 14 residues. CDR3 in amino acids: CASSSGQPQETQYF. The CDR3 DNA reads TGCGCCAGCAGCTCCGGACAGCCCCAAGAGACCCAGTACTTC.

The rearrangement uses TRBV21-1 and TRBJ1-1; the table's D gene call, TRBD1, was not cross checked with the DNA. TRBV21-1 is designated a pseudogene. This CDR3 is 17 amino acids long. CDR3 loop: CASSKVGTGGLGTEAFF. In DNA form, the CDR3 reads TGTGCCAGCAGCAAAGTCGGGACAGGGGGCCTCGGTACTGAAGCTTTCTTT.

About this clone itself: The sample contains more than one DNA sequence encoding this CDR3. V usage is TRBV18 and J usage is TRBJ2-3, with D possibly TRBD2 on 5 matching bases. Germline lookup yields CDR1 KGHSH and CDR2 LQKENI. V lost 6 bases and J lost 1, with 8 bases in between. The CDR3 consists of 13 residues. The DNA for the CDR3 is TGTGCCAGCTCCCCCGGGGGCACAGATACGCAGTATTTT. Protein product: CASSPGGTDTQYF. The variable domain in full, completed from reference TRBV18 and TRBJ2-3, reads NAGVMQNPRHLVRRRGQEARLRCSPMKGHSHVYWYRQLPEEGLKFMVYLQKENIIDESGMPKERFSAEFPKEGPSILRIQQVVRGDSAAYFCASSPGGTDTQYFGPGTRLTVL.

CDR3 region: CASSGLSGRASGDTQYF. Here the CDR3 DNA reads TGCGCCAGCAGCGGCCTCAGCGGGAGGGCCTCTGGAGATACGCAGTATTTT. The rearrangement uses TRBV5-1 and TRBJ2-3, with TRBD2 matching over 10 bases. Germline assignment: CDR1 SGHRS and CDR2 YFSETQ. This CDR3 has 17 amino acids. With V trimmed by 4 bases and J by 5 bases, 13 bases remained unmatched.

The V call is TRBV7-9, the J call TRBJ1-1; D is ambiguous. Germline lookup yields CDR1 SEHNR and CDR2 FQNEAQ (reference sequence). The CDR3 totals 15 residues. V lost 5 bases and J lost 3, with 16 bases in between. CDR3 DNA sequence: TGTGCCAGCAGCCTCGAGGGTGTGACGGACACTGAAGCTTTCTTT. Its protein product is CASSLEGVTDTEAFF. Complete variable domain (other parts from reference TRBV7-9 and TRBJ1-1): DTGVSQNPRHKITKRGQNVTFRCDPISEHNRLYWYRQTLGQGPEFLTYFQNEAQLEKSRLLSDRFSAERPKGSFSTLEIQRTEQGDSAMYLCASSLEGVTDTEAFFGQGTRLTVV.

This chain links TRBV4-1 with TRBJ2-7; 7 bases match TRBD2. Germline values: CDR1 MGHRA, CDR2 YSYEKL. V shed 0 bases and J 7 bases; nucleotides not matched to a gene: 12. This CDR3 is 16 amino acids long. CDR3 amino acids: CASSQDRDYPQDEQYF. The DNA of the CDR3 is TGCGCCAGCAGCCAAGACCGGGACTATCCCCAAGATGAGCAGTACTTC.

This chain uses TRBV9 with TRBJ2-2, with D tentatively TRBD2 (6 bases). The CDR3 is 16 amino acids. Looked up from germline, CDR1 is SGDLS and CDR2 is YYNGEE. Trimming stripped 0 bases from V and 1 base from J, with 10 bases between. CDR3: CASSVEVAENTGELFF. For the CDR3, the DNA is TGTGCCAGCAGCGTAGAAGTAGCGGAGAACACCGGGGAGCTGTTTTTT.

V gene TRBV18 combines with J gene TRBJ1-1; 8 bases agree with TRBD1. Losses at the gene ends were 3 bases for V and 1 base for J; bases not matched to a gene: 4. The CDR3 is made up of 15 amino acids. Looked up from germline, CDR1 is KGHSH and CDR2 is LQKENI. The CDR3 DNA reads as TGTGCCAGCTCACCGCGGGACAGGTCGAACACTGAAGCTTTCTTT. Translating gives CASSPRDRSNTEAFF.

This clone occurred once. V gene TRBV6-6 combines with J gene TRBJ1-3; D is unresolved. Trimming cost V 2 bases and J 2 bases, with 7 bases left between them. CDR3 length equals 14 residues. Germline V lookup: CDR1 MNHNY, CDR2 SVGAGI (reference sequence). The CDR3 coding sequence is TGTGCCAGCAGTTACGCCGGGGCTGGAAACACCATATATTTT. This encodes CASSYAGAGNTIYF.

The chain is built from TRBV19 and TRBJ2-7; 7 bases fit TRBD2. The CDR3 consists of 13 residues. CDR1 and CDR2 from the germline V gene are LNHDA and SQIVND (reference sequence). V lost 10 bases, J lost 3 bases, and 9 bases stayed unmatched. CDR3 DNA sequence: TGTGCCACCTCGGGGGGAGGAAACTACGAGCAGTACTTC. Translating gives CATSGGGNYEQYF.